This T cell receptor beta chain was sequenced for a study of cytomegalovirus exposure and HLA in healthy donors. Vbeta (60) and Jbeta (13) primers were used in the PCR. Produced via immunoSEQ multiplex PCR; TCRdb's table is partial and in-frame only. The sample includes some 110,000 clones, about four fifths of them seen just once. Donors likely had unrecorded immune exposures despite being nominally healthy when sampled. Study observations and caveats: A link between a missense DCLRE1C variant and TCR beta V- and J-gene trimming emerged from a later analysis. CMV serostatus alone was available as immune exposure information.

This clone appeared once. Antigen specificity is unknown. The CDR3 has 15 amino acids. With V trimmed by 5 bases and J by 1 base, 7 bases remained unmatched. The germline CDR1 and CDR2 sequences are LNHDA and SQIVND (reference sequence). This receptor was obtained from a woman aged 45-65 years in good health and CMV-seropositive. The sequenced sample was PBMCs. The chain couples TRBV19 to TRBJ2-7; 8 bases are shared with TRBD1. The CDR3 DNA reads TGTGCCAGTAGTTTCCCGGGACAGGCTTCCTACGAGCAGTACTTC. It is translated as CASSFPGQASYEQYF.